This section outlines one T cell receptor beta chain sequence together with its context. Its target antigen remains unknown. Base qualities are missing; no much larger clone stands one base away. TCRbeta CDR3 regions were amplified from genomic DNA using the immunoSEQ Assay, a bias-controlled multiplex PCR. The source study handled its data this way. Nucleated cell counts per sample were estimated from amplification of reference gene primers within the assay. To quantify the absolute abundance of each unique TCRbeta CDR3 rearrangement, sequence reads were collapsed and filtered. For each sample, productive Simpson clonality was calculated as the square root of Simpson's diversity index across productive rearrangements. The clones in this table, taken by TCRdb from immuneACCESS, are in-frame only. Not every clone is retained; where verified, under half of the shortfall comes from an unresolved V gene, and the cause of the rest is unknown. D and trimming come from the DNA, and the V and J calls and clone size come from that table. The sample table lists 45,000 to 50,000 clones, about 90% of them with a count of one. 8.5% to 10% of the sample is taken by the ten largest.

Each collaborating institution followed its own protocols to collect whole blood in K2EDTA tubes. For TCRbeta analysis, collaborator samples were shipped as frozen whole blood, as isolated PBMCs, or as DNA extracted from either sample type. From the germline V gene, CDR1 is SGHTA and CDR2 is FQGNSA. At the junction V is shortened by 3 bases and J by 7 bases, with 11 bases in between. The CDR3 holds 13 amino acids from the cysteine to the phenylalanine. The sequence is cut down to CDR3 DNA, 39 bases in frame from base 1. This record comes from a study of blood T cell repertoires in COVID-19 (dated by TCRdb to the early 2020s). With respect to the entire study: Samples covering the acute and convalescent phases of COVID-19 were provided by collaborators in the United States, Italy and Spain. The material from the prospective study consisted of cDNA or gDNA derived from T cells, B-cell-depleted T cells, or PBMCs. Deeply sampled blood TCRbeta repertoires from subjects exposed to, actively infected with, or recovered from COVID-19 were included in the dataset. The repertoires were released in a freely available public database meant as a resource for research on the immune response to SARS-CoV-2. Samples came from the ongoing ImmuneRACE study (first 160 participants) plus 1,254 subjects from 6 global collaborators. The sample metadata nearly always contained a de-identified subject ID, COVID-19 status, age in years and sex. Where available, HLA class I and class II types were taken from metadata supplied by the sample provider and were not determined by assay-based typing.

What the work shows at the level of the full study, not this receptor alone: The quantity of clinical and demographic metadata differed by source and by participant and was supplied without curation.

The rearrangement combines TRBV7-2 with TRBJ2-3; possibly the D gene is TRBD2, per 5 matching bases. The sequence came from a human donor in a cohort sampled during active COVID-19. Sequences were obtained from peripheral blood. The DNA sequence is given as TGTGCCAGCAGCTTGGTACTAGTAAATACGCAGTATTTT. Its protein is CASSLVLVNTQYF. Full variable domain (CDR3 extended with the reference TRBV7-2 and TRBJ2-3 proteins): GAGVSQSPSNKVTEKGKDVELRCDPISGHTALYWYRQSLGQGLEFLIYFQGNSAPDKSGLPSDRFSAERTGGSVSTLTIQRTQQEDSAVYLCASSLVLVNTQYFGPGTRLTVL.